Listed here are 28 T cell receptor beta chains from one sample, sequenced in a study of T-cell reconstitution after alpha-beta-depleted transplantation in children. As it was prepared, the TCRbeta library received unique molecular identifiers. TCRdb independently ran MiXCR on the PCR reads; one entry per CDR3 protein. Here the sample spans fewer than 700,000 distinct CDR3 sequences, 10% to 15% being singletons. This sample comprised PBMCs, mostly from graft donor cells, obtained 360 days after TCRalphabeta/CD19-depleted stem cell transplant. The receptors here all came from a male patient younger than 18 who had a stem cell transplant for acute myeloid leukemia, so the T cells may come from the graft donor.

This rearrangement joins TRBV18 to TRBJ2-1; 7 nucleotides align to TRBD1. The CDR3 covers 16 residues. Germline-derived CDR1 and CDR2 are KGHSH and LQKENI. V gave up 0 bases and J gave up 0 bases; unmatched junction bases: 2. CDR3 region: CASSPPGTASYNEQFF. CDR3 DNA sequence: TGTGCCAGCTCACCACCTGGGACAGCCTCCTACAATGAGCAGTTCTTC.

This rearrangement joins TRBV9 to TRBJ2-1, with D unclear. The CDR3 totals 14 residues. Germline values: CDR1 SGDLS, CDR2 YYNGEE. V was clipped by 0 bases and J by 6 bases, with 10 bases between them. The CDR3 DNA reads TGTGCCAGCAGCGTAGAGTCTTATTTCAATGAGCAGTTCTTC. Amino acids: CASSVESYFNEQFF.

V usage is TRBV28 and J usage is TRBJ2-7; perhaps TRBD2 as D (6 bases). V shed 3 bases and J shed 4 bases, with 13 bases lying between them. Germline V CDR1 and CDR2: MDHEN, SYDVKM. The CDR3 length is 14 residues. CDR3 region: CASSLAGNQYEQYF. The CDR3 region has the DNA TGTGCCAGCAGTTTGGCGGGAAATCAGTACGAGCAGTACTTC.

In its sample, this clonotype was seen a few times. The J gene is TRBJ2-5, the V gene TRBV18; 7 bases are shared with TRBD2. The CDR3 length is 13 residues. V lost 2 bases to trimming and J lost 5 bases; unmatched junction nucleotides: 2. Germline assignment: CDR1 KGHSH and CDR2 LQKENI. The CDR3 spells CASSPAGEETQYF. CDR3 sequence (DNA): TGTGCCAGCTCACCAGCGGGAGAGGAGACCCAGTACTTC.

The chain links TRBV7-6 to TRBJ2-7; TRBD2 matches 9 bases. CDR1 and CDR2 (germline): SGHVS, FNYEAQ. The CDR3 runs to 16 residues. V was clipped by 0 bases and J by 2 bases; unmatched bases: 5. The CDR3 reads CASSLALAGAAYEQYF. CDR3 in DNA: TGTGCCAGCAGCTTAGCCTTAGCGGGAGCTGCCTACGAGCAGTACTTC. The full variable domain, its missing parts supplied by reference TRBV7-6 and TRBJ2-7, is GAGVSQSPRYKVTKRGQDVALRCDPISGHVSLYWYRQALGQGPEFLTYFNYEAQQDKSGLPNDRFSAERPEGSISTLTIQRTEQRDSAMYRCASSLALAGAAYEQYFGPGTRLTVT.

This clonotype has more than one count but fewer than ten. The CDR3, as DNA: TGTGCCAGCGGGACTCGTTACAATGAGCAGTTCTTC. Protein: CASGTRYNEQFF. The chain has TRBV12-3 or TRBV12-4 and TRBJ2-1, with TRBD2 as a possible D gene (6 bases). V gave up 8 bases and J gave up 4 bases, with 9 bases separating them. The CDR3 runs 12 residues.

The chain combines TRBV4-2 with TRBJ2-3; D may match TRBD1 or TRBD2 (5 bases each). Germline CDR1 is LGHNA and CDR2 is YNFKEQ. The germline V and J ends were trimmed by 8 bases and 0 bases, with 18 bases remaining between them. This CDR3 comprises 16 residues. The CDR3 here is CASHEGLSLSTDTQYF. The CDR3 coding sequence is TGTGCCAGCCACGAGGGGCTTTCTCTTAGCACAGATACGCAGTATTTT.

This clonotype was observed at least ten times. The V and J genes are TRBV7-2 and TRBJ2-7; no definite D call. The CDR3 is made up of 13 amino acids. The V gene's germline CDR1 is SGHTA and CDR2 FQGNSA. V lost 1 base and J 1 base, leaving 5 bases between the germline ends. The chain's CDR3 is CASSLVLSYEQYF. CDR3 bases: TGTGCCAGCAGCTTAGTTCTATCCTACGAGCAGTACTTC. The full variable domain, its missing parts supplied by reference TRBV7-2 and TRBJ2-7, is GAGVSQSPSNKVTEKGKDVELRCDPISGHTALYWYRQSLGQGLEFLIYFQGNSAPDKSGLPSDRFSAERTGGSVSTLTIQRTQQEDSAVYLCASSLVLSYEQYFGPGTRLTVT.

The CDR3, as DNA: TGCAGTGCTAGAGTCGGACTTTATCCAGATACGCAGTATTTT. Protein product: CSARVGLYPDTQYF. This chain joins TRBV20-1 and TRBJ2-3, with a tentative D call TRBD2 (5 bases). CDR1 and CDR2 (germline): DFQATT, SNEGSKA (reference sequence). The V end lost 1 base, the J end lost 4 bases, and 12 bases lay between the germline ends. The CDR3 sequence is 14 residues long.

This chain links TRBV6-5 with TRBJ2-1; the match to TRBD2 covers 9 bases. Unmatched junction bases numbered 5, after V lost 2 bases and J lost 6 bases. The CDR3 covers 15 residues. CDR1 is MNHEY and CDR2 is SVGAGI in the germline V gene. The CDR3 DNA is TGTGCCAGCAGTTACCCGGGACTAGCCACCAATGAGCAGTTCTTC. Its protein product is CASSYPGLATNEQFF.

This chain joins TRBV28 and TRBJ1-6, with TRBD1 identical over 10 bases. The CDR3 consists of 16 residues. Germline V CDR1 and CDR2: MDHEN, SYDVKM. V gave up 3 bases and J gave up 8 bases; unmatched junction bases: 7. The CDR3 spells CASSFAGQGIYSPLHF. CDR3 sequence (DNA): TGTGCCAGCAGTTTCGCGGGACAGGGGATTTATTCACCCCTCCACTTT.

This clonotype was observed a handful of times. The V call is TRBV5-6, the J call TRBJ2-1; D may be TRBD1 (6 bases). Trimming took off 4 bases at V and 5 bases at J, with 10 bases between the two ends. Germline CDR1 SGHDT, CDR2 YYEEEE. There are 13 residues in the CDR3. CDR3 sequence (DNA): TGTGCCAGCAGCCGGACAGTCAACAATGAGCAGTTCTTC. This codes for CASSRTVNNEQFF.

This clonotype was observed a few times. This chain uses TRBV30 with TRBJ1-2, with unresolved D. The V end was cut by 8 bases, the J end by 8 bases, with 15 bases between. This CDR3 contains 11 residues. Looked up from germline, CDR1 is GTSNPN and CDR2 is SVGIG (reference sequence). The CDR3 DNA sequence: TGTGCCCGCGAAACGGGAGGAGGCTACACCTTC. It encodes CARETGGGYTF.

This clonotype was recorded many times. This sequence joins TRBV29-1 and TRBJ2-7; 9 bases align to TRBD1. The CDR3 is 12 residues long. From germline, CDR1 is SQVTM and CDR2 ANQGSEA. V lost 6 bases and J lost 1; bases outside the gene matches: 1. The CDR3 sequence: CSVGTGSYEQYF. The CDR3 region has the DNA TGCAGCGTCGGGACAGGGTCCTACGAGCAGTACTTC.

The chain has TRBV20-1 and TRBJ1-4; TRBD1 is a possible D gene (6 bases). The CDR3 has 15 residues. Between the trimmed V and J ends, which lost 6 bases and 0 bases, there was a span of 14 bases. CDR1 and CDR2 from the germline V gene are DFQATT and SNEGSKA (reference sequence). As DNA, the CDR3 is TGCAGTGCGACCCAGGGGTCTGCAACTAATGAAAAACTGTTTTTT. This sequence encodes CSATQGSATNEKLFF.

This chain joins TRBV15 and TRBJ1-2; possibly TRBD1 for D (6 bases). The ends were cut back, 9 bases at V and 6 bases at J, with 17 bases in the middle. Germline V lookup: CDR1 LNHNV, CDR2 YYDKDF (reference sequence). The CDR3 totals 13 residues. CDR3 in amino acids: CATEGEWGHGYTF. CDR3 DNA sequence: TGTGCCACAGAGGGGGAATGGGGCCATGGCTACACCTTC.

This clonotype was seen ten or more times. This rearrangement joins TRBV10-3 to TRBJ2-1; possible D gene TRBD2, 6 bases. CDR1 and CDR2 (germline): ENHRY, SYGVKD. The CDR3 is made up of 14 amino acids. Trimming stripped 3 bases from V and 5 bases from J, with 11 bases between. The CDR3 here is CAISETGDNNEQFF. CDR3 DNA: TGTGCCATCAGTGAAACGGGAGATAACAATGAGCAGTTCTTC.

This clonotype has a handful of counts. The chain employs TRBV7-2 and TRBJ2-1, with 7 bases aligning to TRBD1. The CDR3 consists of 15 residues. V trimming: 6 bases; J trimming: 4 bases; junction bases outside the gene matches: 9. Germline V CDR1 and CDR2: SGHTA, FQGNSA. The DNA of the CDR3 is TGTGCCAGCAGGAACAGGGGTAGCAGTTACAATGAGCAGTTCTTC. Translating gives CASRNRGSSYNEQFF.

The rearrangement uses TRBV7-3 and TRBJ1-2, with D possibly being TRBD1 (6 bases). Trimming removed 0 bases from V and 8 bases from J, with 13 bases in between. This CDR3 is built from 14 residues. Germline CDR1 and CDR2: SGHTA and FQGTGA. DNA of the CDR3: TGTGCCAGCAGCTTAACACAGGGAATCGGAGGCTACACCTTC. Translated: CASSLTQGIGGYTF. The full variable domain, in which reference TRBV7-3 and TRBJ1-2 provide the parts outside the CDR3, is GAGVSQTPSNKVTEKGKYVELRCDPISGHTALYWYRQSLGQGPEFLIYFQGTGAADDSGLPNDRFFAVRPEGSVSTLKIQRTERGDSAVYLCASSLTQGIGGYTFGSGTRLTVV.

The gene calls are TRBV29-1 and TRBJ2-5; possible D gene TRBD2, 6 bases. V lost 1 base to trimming and J lost 0 bases, with 9 bases between them. Germline CDR1 is SQVTM and CDR2 is ANQGSEA. The CDR3 has 14 amino acids. In DNA form, the CDR3 reads TGCAGCGTTGAAGGGAGGGCCTACCAAGAGACCCAGTACTTC. It translates to CSVEGRAYQETQYF.

CDR3 sequence (DNA): TGCGCCAGCAGCGAGGACACAGATACGCAGTATTTT. Encoded protein: CASSEDTDTQYF. The chain recombines TRBV5-1 with TRBJ2-3; D gene uncertain. Germline V gives CDR1 SGHRS, CDR2 YFSETQ. The CDR3 runs 12 residues. Trimming removed 4 bases at V and 2 bases at J, with 5 bases between.

The CDR3 nucleotides are TGTGCCACCAGTGATTTAGGGCAGGCTGAAGAGACCCAGTACTTC. Its translation is CATSDLGQAEETQYF. The J gene is TRBJ2-5, the V gene TRBV24-1; D gene uncertain. Germline V gene sequence: CDR1 KGHDR, CDR2 SFDVKD. Trimming cost V 1 base and J 3 bases, with 11 bases left between them. The length of the CDR3 is 15 residues.

The chain is built from TRBV5-5 and TRBJ2-7; the match to TRBD1 covers 8 bases. Germline V lookup: CDR1 SGHKS, CDR2 YYEKEE (reference sequence). The CDR3 length is 15 residues. V shed 5 bases, J shed 3 bases, and the junction held 10 bases outside the gene matches. CDR3 residues: CASRTRQGFGYEQYF. CDR3 nucleotides: TGTGCCAGCAGGACTAGACAGGGGTTCGGCTACGAGCAGTACTTC.

The chain links TRBV20-1 to TRBJ2-5; D not resolved. The CDR3 has 13 amino acids. Germline loops: CDR1 DFQATT, CDR2 SNEGSKA (reference sequence). The V gene lost 4 bases and the J gene lost 2 bases, with 11 bases spanning the gap. CDR3 sequence: CSANDGSQETQYF. CDR3 nucleotides: TGCAGTGCTAACGATGGCAGTCAAGAGACCCAGTACTTC.

This chain uses TRBV14 with TRBJ2-1, with 12 bases matching TRBD2. Losses at the gene ends were 4 bases for V and 6 bases for J; bases not matched to a gene: 10. Germline V gives CDR1 SGHDN, CDR2 FVKESK. This CDR3 has 17 amino acids. Here the CDR3 reads CASSRRLAGVSTNEQFF. The CDR3 coding sequence is TGTGCCAGCAGCCGTCGACTAGCGGGAGTCTCCACCAATGAGCAGTTCTTC.

V usage is TRBV20-1 and J usage is TRBJ2-3; D perhaps matches TRBD1 (5 bases). The CDR3 runs 15 residues. Between the trimmed V and J ends, which lost 3 bases and 1 base, there was a span of 14 bases. CDR1 DFQATT and CDR2 SNEGSKA come from the germline V gene (reference sequence). The CDR3 bases are TGCAGTGCTAGTAGGATGGTAGGGGGCACAGATACGCAGTATTTT. Translating it yields CSASRMVGGTDTQYF.

A word on this clonotype: A much larger clone differs from this one at a single base, so this may be a read error. The chain uses TRBV9 and TRBJ2-6, with D unclear. This CDR3 is built from 15 residues. V was shortened by 0 bases and J by 0 bases, with 4 bases between the two germline ends. CDR1 SGDLS and CDR2 YYNGEE come from the germline V gene. The CDR3 nucleotides read TGTGCCAGCAGCGTAGACGGCTCTGGGGCCAACGTCCTGACTTTC. Residues: CASSVDGSGANVLTF. Based on the CDR3 plus reference TRBV9 and TRBJ2-6, the full variable domain is DSGVTQTPKHLITATGQRVTLRCSPRSGDLSVYWYQQSLDQGLQFLIQYYNGEERAKGNILERFSAQQFPDLHSELNLSSLELGDSALYFCASSVDGSGANVLTFGAGSRLTVL.

The sample holds a few counts of this clonotype. The chain recombines TRBV11-2 with TRBJ2-6; D is tentatively TRBD1 or TRBD2 (5 bases each). In germline, CDR1 is SGHAT, CDR2 FQNNGV. Trimming stripped 7 bases from V and 0 bases from J, with 19 bases between. This CDR3 has 18 residues. DNA for the CDR3: TGTGCCAGCACCGGGACCCCCGGGTTCCCCTCTGGGGCCAACGTCCTGACTTTC. Translating it yields CASTGTPGFPSGANVLTF.